Shown below are 3 T cell receptor beta chains from a single sample sequenced in a study of Graves' ophthalmopathy and Graves' hyperthyroidism. Amplification of the TCR beta CDR3 regions used RNA transcripts (as template). The authors performed first-round RT-PCR with HTBI primers and then a second-round multiplex PCR. In TCRdb, the multiplex PCR reads were re-called with MiXCR into one record per CDR3 protein. Of about 500,000 distinct CDR3 sequences in the sample, under 45% are singletons; the top ten hold approximately 4.1%. Material: peripheral blood or thyroid tissue (not recorded which). These receptors were obtained from an adult man with Graves' hyperthyroidism.

A remark on this clonotype: A junction boundary mismatches the germline segment, possibly from a read error. The V call is TRBV7-3, the J call TRBJ1-2, with D uncertain. The CDR3 runs 16 residues. CDR1 and CDR2 from the germline V gene are SGHTA and FQGTGA. The CDR3 protein is CASSQEMGGANYGYTF. Here the CDR3 DNA reads TGCGCCAGCAGCCAAGAGATGGGCGGGGCTAACTATGGCTACACCTTC. Variable domain in full (rest from reference TRBV7-3 and TRBJ1-2): GAGVSQTPSNKVTEKGKYVELRCDPISGHTALYWYRQSLGQGPEFLIYFQGTGAADDSGLPNDRFFAVRPEGSVSTLKIQRTERGDSAVYLCASSQEMGGANYGYTFGSGTRLTVV.

This clonotype occurred many times. V gene TRBV7-9 combines with J gene TRBJ1-2; D gene ambiguous. Trimming took 2 bases from V and 4 from J, leaving 8 bases between them. There are 13 residues in the CDR3. Per germline, CDR1 SEHNR and CDR2 FQNEAQ (reference sequence). CDR3 sequence: CASSLRVSYGYTF. The CDR3 DNA sequence: TGTGCCAGCAGCTTACGGGTTAGCTATGGCTACACCTTC.

The J gene is TRBJ2-7, the V gene TRBV7-9, with a weak D call TRBD2 (5 bases). Germline V gene lookup returns CDR1 SEHNR and CDR2 FQNEAQ (reference sequence). Trimming cost V 2 bases and J 7 bases, with 18 bases left between them. There are 15 residues in the CDR3. CDR3 DNA sequence: TGTGCCAGCAGCTTATGGCGTTCGGTCGGGGATGAGCAGTACTTC. Translated: CASSLWRSVGDEQYF.